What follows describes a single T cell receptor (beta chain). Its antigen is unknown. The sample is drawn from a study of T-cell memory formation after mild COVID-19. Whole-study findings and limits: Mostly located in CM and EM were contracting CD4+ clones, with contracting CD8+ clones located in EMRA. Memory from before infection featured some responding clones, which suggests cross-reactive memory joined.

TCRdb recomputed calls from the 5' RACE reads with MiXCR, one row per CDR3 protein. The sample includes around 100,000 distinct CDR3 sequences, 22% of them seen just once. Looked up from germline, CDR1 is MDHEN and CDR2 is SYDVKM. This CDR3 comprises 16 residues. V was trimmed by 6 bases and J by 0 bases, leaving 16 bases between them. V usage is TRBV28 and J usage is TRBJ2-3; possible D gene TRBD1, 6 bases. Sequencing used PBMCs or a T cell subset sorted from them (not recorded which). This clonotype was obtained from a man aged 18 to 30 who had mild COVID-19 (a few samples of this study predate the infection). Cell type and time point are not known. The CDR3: CASSPRGALSTDTQYF. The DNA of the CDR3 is TGTGCCAGCAGCCCCAGGGGTGCCCTCAGCACAGATACGCAGTATTTT.